Below are 26 T cell receptor beta chains sequenced from a single sample in a study of blood T cell repertoires in COVID-19. Profiled with immunoSEQ multiplex PCR; TCRdb holds only in-frame clones, not every one. Of 160,000 or so clones in the sample, roughly nine tenths are singletons; the top ten hold over 15%. Sequenced: peripheral blood. The receptors originated from a man aged 55-75 years with active or convalescent COVID-19.

The chain employs TRBV12-3 or TRBV12-4 and TRBJ2-1; tentatively, D is TRBD1 (6 bases). This CDR3 is 13 amino acids long. Trimming took 5 bases from V and 8 from J, leaving 13 bases between them. The CDR3: CASSPHGGYEQFF. The CDR3 DNA is TGTGCCAGCAGTCCCCATGGGGGCTATGAGCAGTTCTTC.

The rearrangement joins TRBV29-1 to TRBJ2-3; 8 nucleotides match TRBD1. The ends lost 7 bases at V and 1 base at J; junction bases unmatched: 13. This CDR3 is built from 16 residues. Germline assignment: CDR1 SQVTM and CDR2 ANQGSEA. The CDR3 here is CSARDRRRGGTDTQYF. CDR3 coding DNA: TGCAGCGCCCGGGACAGGAGGCGAGGTGGCACAGATACGCAGTATTTT.

The V call is TRBV6-5, the J call TRBJ1-4, with D unclear. V lost 4 bases, J lost 7 bases, and 7 bases lay in between. Per the germline V gene, CDR1 is MNHEY and CDR2 is SVGAGI. There are 12 residues in the CDR3. CDR3 DNA sequence: TGTGCCAGCAGTTCCGGTGGTGAAAAACTGTTTTTT. It specifies CASSSGGEKLFF.

In DNA form, the CDR3 reads TGCGCCAGCAGCTTAGGACAGATCTCCTACGAGCAGTACTTC. Amino acid sequence: CASSLGQISYEQYF. J is TRBJ2-7 and V is TRBV5-1, with D possibly matching TRBD1 (6 bases). V was trimmed by 2 bases and J by 0 bases, leaving 9 bases between them. Germline assignment: CDR1 SGHRS and CDR2 YFSETQ. CDR3 length equals 14 residues.

J is TRBJ1-1 and V is TRBV6-6; 9 bases agree with TRBD1. The germline gives CDR1 MNHNY, CDR2 SVGAGI (reference sequence). The CDR3 contains 15 residues. Germline trimming cut 2 bases from V and 7 bases from J; bases unmatched to any gene: 8. The CDR3 here is CASSYPVGQGSEAFF. As DNA, the CDR3 is TGTGCCAGCAGTTACCCCGTTGGACAGGGGAGTGAAGCTTTCTTT.

The V call is TRBV2, the J call TRBJ1-2, with a tentative D call TRBD1 (5 bases). The CDR3 length is 12 residues. Germline loops: CDR1 SNHLY, CDR2 FYNNEI. Trimming removed 1 base from V and 6 bases from J, with 6 bases in between. The CDR3 DNA follows: TGTGCCAGCAGTGAAGGCAGGGATGGCTACACCTTC. This encodes CASSEGRDGYTF.

This chain connects TRBV30 to TRBJ2-1; 7 bases line up with TRBD2. CDR3 size: 13 residues. V lost 1 base to trimming and J lost 7 bases; unmatched junction nucleotides: 4. Germline assignment: CDR1 GTSNPN and CDR2 SVGIG (reference sequence). The CDR3, as DNA: TGTGCCTGGAGTGGGGATAGCGGGAATGAGCAGTTCTTC. It codes for CAWSGDSGNEQFF. The variable domain in full, completed from reference TRBV30 and TRBJ2-1, reads SQTIHQWPATLVQPVGSPLSLECTVEGTSNPNLYWYRQAAGRGLQLLFYSVGIGQISSEVPQNLSASRPQDRQFILSSKKLLLSDSGFYLCAWSGDSGNEQFFGPGTRLTVL.

CDR3 in DNA: TGCGCCAGCAGCCTCGGGGTCGGGATGAACACTGAAGCTTTCTTT. Amino acid sequence: CASSLGVGMNTEAFF. V is TRBV4-1 and J is TRBJ1-1; D is unresolved. V lost 4 bases, J lost 0 bases, and 12 bases lay in between. The length of the CDR3 is 15 residues. CDR1 and CDR2 from the germline V gene are MGHRA and YSYEKL.

The V gene is TRBV5-1, the J gene TRBJ1-2; 7 positions agree with TRBD1. Germline V CDR1 and CDR2: SGHRS, YFSETQ. V gave up 3 bases and J gave up 4 bases; unmatched junction bases: 9. This CDR3 region has 15 residues. CDR3 DNA: TGCGCCAGCAGCTCCACAGGGGATCTCTCCTATGGCTACACCTTC. Its protein is CASSSTGDLSYGYTF.

The chain has TRBV2 and TRBJ2-5; 11 bases match TRBD2. The germline V gene encodes CDR1 SNHLY and CDR2 FYNNEI. V lost 5 bases to trimming and J lost 4 bases; unmatched junction nucleotides: 6. This CDR3 comprises 15 residues. The CDR3 nucleotides are TGTGCCAGCAGTCCCCCTACTAGCGGGGGAGAGACCCAGTACTTC. Its protein product is CASSPPTSGGETQYF.

The J gene is TRBJ1-6, the V gene TRBV4-1; D is unresolved. The CDR3 has 15 amino acids. V lost 0 bases, J lost 7 bases, and 10 bases lay in between. Germline loops: CDR1 MGHRA, CDR2 YSYEKL. The CDR3 DNA reads as TGCGCCAGCAGCCAAGATGGAGTACGGAATTCACCCCTCCACTTT. It specifies CASSQDGVRNSPLHF.

V usage is TRBV19 and J usage is TRBJ2-4; possible D gene TRBD1, 5 bases. This CDR3 is 17 amino acids long. Between the trimmed V and J ends, which lost 8 bases and 0 bases, there was a span of 20 bases. Germline-derived CDR1 and CDR2 are LNHDA and SQIVND (reference sequence). In DNA form, the CDR3 reads TGTGCCAGTCAGGGTATCACAGGCGCGACAGCCAAAAACATTCAGTACTTC. Encoded protein: CASQGITGATAKNIQYF.

The chain recombines TRBV27 with TRBJ1-3, with D tentatively TRBD1 (6 bases). Looked up from germline, CDR1 is MNHEY and CDR2 is SMNVEV (reference sequence). CDR3 length: 15 residues. V lost 5 bases and J 6 bases, leaving 17 bases between the germline ends. The CDR3 here is CASSTLDRTENTIYF. CDR3 coding DNA: TGTGCCAGCAGTACCCTAGACAGGACCGAAAACACCATATATTTT.

This sequence joins TRBV7-2 and TRBJ1-6; a weak D match, TRBD1 (5 bases). This CDR3 is built from 15 residues. From germline, CDR1 is SGHTA and CDR2 FQGNSA. The V and J ends lost 1 base and 7 bases respectively, with 11 bases between them. The CDR3 nucleotides are TGTGCCAGCAGCTTAGGACAGTCCGAAAATTCACCCCTCCACTTT. Encoded protein: CASSLGQSENSPLHF.

The chain employs TRBV12-5 and TRBJ1-3; no definite D call. Trimming shortened V by 0 bases and J by 0 bases, and 6 bases separated the two germline ends. The CDR3 sequence is 15 residues long. Per germline, CDR1 LGHNT and CDR2 FRNRAP. In nucleotides, the CDR3 is TGTGCTAGTGGTTTGGTATCCCGCTCTGGAAACACCATATATTTT. Its protein product is CASGLVSRSGNTIYF.

A single count supports this clone. The V call is TRBV9, the J call TRBJ1-2, with D possibly being TRBD1 (6 bases). This CDR3 is built from 14 residues. Germline CDR1 SGDLS, CDR2 YYNGEE. Trimming removed 0 bases from V and 7 bases from J, with 13 bases in between. The DNA of the CDR3 is TGTGCCAGCAGCGTAGAAGGGGGATCGAGTGGCTACACCTTC. Protein product: CASSVEGGSSGYTF. Full variable domain (missing parts from reference TRBV9 and TRBJ1-2): DSGVTQTPKHLITATGQRVTLRCSPRSGDLSVYWYQQSLDQGLQFLIQYYNGEERAKGNILERFSAQQFPDLHSELNLSSLELGDSALYFCASSVEGGSSGYTFGSGTRLTVV.

In its sample, this clone was seen once. This sequence joins TRBV6-5 and TRBJ2-7; D ambiguous. V gave up 2 bases and J gave up 0 bases, with 11 bases separating them. The germline gives CDR1 MNHEY, CDR2 SVGAGI. The CDR3 totals 15 residues. For the CDR3, the DNA is TGTGCCAGCAGTTACGGGTCAGGAAGCTCCTACGAGCAGTACTTC. Protein sequence: CASSYGSGSSYEQYF.

The chain couples TRBV5-1 to TRBJ2-5; 8 bases match TRBD1. CDR3 length: 15 residues. Germline CDR1 is SGHRS and CDR2 is YFSETQ. V shed 2 bases and J 2 bases; nucleotides not matched to a gene: 5. CDR3 protein: CASSLRQGWQETQYF. In DNA, the CDR3 is TGCGCCAGCAGCTTAAGACAGGGGTGGCAAGAGACCCAGTACTTC.

Worth noting for this clone: Other DNA sequences from this sample encode an identical CDR3 as well. The chain carries TRBV11-2 and TRBJ2-1; 7 bases agree with TRBD2. In germline, CDR1 is SGHAT, CDR2 FQNNGV. The CDR3 totals 15 residues. Trimming cost V 3 bases and J 0 bases; bases outside gene matches: 2. CDR3 in DNA: TGTGCCAGCAGCTTGGGCGGGAGCTCCTACAATGAGCAGTTCTTC. Its translation: CASSLGGSSYNEQFF.

CDR3 protein: CASSEKQAGEAFF. CDR3 in DNA: TGTGCCAGCAGTGAGAAGCAGGCAGGAGAAGCTTTCTTT. J is TRBJ1-1 and V is TRBV6-1; D is unresolved. Germline-derived CDR1 and CDR2 are MNHNS and SASEGT. Trimming took 3 bases from V and 8 from J, leaving 13 bases between them. This CDR3 region has 13 residues.

This clone was detected once. The J gene is TRBJ1-3, the V gene TRBV6-5; a weak D match, TRBD1 (5 bases). The CDR3 has 16 residues. V dropped 0 bases and J dropped 3 bases, with 12 bases sitting between them. CDR1 is MNHEY and CDR2 is SVGAGI in the germline V gene. The CDR3 DNA sequence: TGTGCCAGCAGTTACTCGATTCAGGGATTTGGAAACACCATATATTTT. Encoded protein: CASSYSIQGFGNTIYF.

J is TRBJ1-2 and V is TRBV5-1; D is possibly TRBD1 (6 bases). V was pared by 5 bases and J by 6 bases, with 8 bases between. This CDR3 is 11 amino acids long. Germline assignment: CDR1 SGHRS and CDR2 YFSETQ. CDR3 region: CASSPGDGYTF. CDR3 nucleotide sequence: TGCGCCAGCAGTCCAGGGGATGGCTACACCTTC.

This chain links TRBV6-5 with TRBJ2-7, with 11 bases aligning to TRBD2. In germline, CDR1 is MNHEY, CDR2 SVGAGI. CDR3 length equals 13 residues. The V segment lost 7 bases and the J segment 3 bases; nucleotides outside the gene matches: 2. The CDR3 loop is CASKGTSGYEQYF. Here the CDR3 DNA reads TGTGCCAGCAAGGGGACTAGCGGCTACGAGCAGTACTTC.

This chain connects TRBV19 to TRBJ2-2; D is unclear. With 3 bases removed from V and 1 base from J, the gap between germline ends came to 6 bases. CDR1 and CDR2 (germline): LNHDA, SQIVND (reference sequence). The CDR3 is made up of 14 amino acids. The CDR3 DNA sequence: TGTGCCAGTAGTATGTGGCTGAACACCGGGGAGCTGTTTTTT. The encoded protein is CASSMWLNTGELFF.

The genes are TRBV2 and TRBJ1-5, with D possibly being TRBD1 (5 bases). The CDR3 loop spans 15 amino acids. Looked up from germline, CDR1 is SNHLY and CDR2 is FYNNEI. V lost 5 bases and J lost 4, with 15 bases in between. As DNA, the CDR3 is TGTGCCAGCAGTAAGGACACCAAGGGTAATCAGCCCCAGCATTTT. Its translation: CASSKDTKGNQPQHF.

This clone was seen more than once but under ten times. V usage is TRBV6-5 and J usage is TRBJ2-6; the D gene is possibly TRBD1 (6 bases). The length of the CDR3 is 15 residues. Trimming pared 4 bases from V and 7 bases from J, leaving 14 bases between. From germline, CDR1 is MNHEY and CDR2 SVGAGI. DNA of the CDR3: TGTGCCAGCAGTTCAACAGGGATTTCCGCCAACGTCCTGACTTTC. It is translated as CASSSTGISANVLTF.